These 14 T cell receptor beta chains came from one sample sequenced in a study of T cell repertoires in cytomegalovirus infection. TCRdb independently ran MiXCR on the reads; one entry per CDR3 protein. The sample lists 250,000 to 300,000 distinct CDR3 sequences; about 25% were seen once. Sequencing was carried out using PBMCs. These receptors were collected from a human donor in good health (CMV status not recorded). Some clones in this sample may be carry-over from other donors' samples.

The genes are TRBV29-1 and TRBJ1-2; D gene ambiguous. CDR1 and CDR2 (germline): SQVTM, ANQGSEA. V shed 3 bases and J shed 2 bases, with 13 bases lying between them. This CDR3 has 14 residues. CDR3 DNA: TGCAGCGTTGAGGCCCCCCTGGTGAACTATGGCTACACCTTC. It yields the protein CSVEAPLVNYGYTF.

V usage is TRBV29-1 and J usage is TRBJ2-2, with 12 bases lining up with TRBD2. Germline V gene data show CDR1 as SQVTM and CDR2 as ANQGSEA. The trim removed 5 bases at V and 2 bases at J, leaving 18 bases unmatched. The CDR3 runs to 20 residues. The CDR3 region is CSVTKISGRLAGVNTGELFF. The CDR3 DNA follows: TGCAGCGTTACGAAAATATCGGGCCGACTAGCGGGGGTAAACACCGGGGAGCTGTTTTTT.

The V and J genes are TRBV16 and TRBJ1-2; D remains ambiguous. The length of the CDR3 is 14 residues. Looked up from germline, CDR1 is KGHSY and CDR2 is FQNENV. V was trimmed by 0 bases and J by 4 bases, leaving 9 bases between them. CDR3 loop: CASSQSTVSYGYTF. Written as DNA, the CDR3 is TGTGCCAGCAGCCAATCCACAGTGTCCTATGGCTACACCTTC.

The V and J genes are TRBV29-1 and TRBJ2-1, with 10 bases matching TRBD2. J was trimmed by 8 bases and V by 8 bases; bases with no gene match: 9. Per germline, CDR1 SQVTM and CDR2 ANQGSEA. The CDR3 sequence is 13 residues long. This chain's CDR3 is CSTSWLAGDEQFF. The CDR3 region has the DNA TGCAGCACCAGTTGGCTAGCGGGGGATGAGCAGTTCTTC.

This clonotype was found many times. This rearrangement joins TRBV7-2 to TRBJ2-7; D is ambiguous. V was pared by 5 bases and J by 6 bases, with 11 bases between. CDR3 size: 12 residues. The germline CDR1 and CDR2 sequences are SGHTA and FQGNSA. The CDR3 here is CASSLSNLEQYF. CDR3 nucleotide sequence: TGTGCCAGCAGCCTTAGTAACCTCGAGCAGTACTTC.

This clonotype was found many times. V usage is TRBV7-2 and J usage is TRBJ2-5; the match to TRBD2 covers 9 bases. The CDR3 is made up of 15 amino acids. With V trimmed by 1 base and J by 5 bases, 5 bases remained unmatched. Germline V gene data show CDR1 as SGHTA and CDR2 as FQGNSA. The CDR3 DNA reads as TGTGCCAGCAGCTTAGTCGCTAGCGGGGTCGAGACCCAGTACTTC. This sequence encodes CASSLVASGVETQYF.

The sample holds a few counts of this clonotype. The CDR3 protein is CASSRGQASYEQYF. CDR3 DNA sequence: TGTGCCAGCAGCCGGGGACAGGCATCCTACGAGCAGTACTTC. This rearrangement joins TRBV3-1 to TRBJ2-7, with 8 bases matching TRBD1. Trimming took 4 bases from V and 1 from J; bases not matched to a gene: 3. This CDR3 spans 14 amino acids. Germline V gene sequence: CDR1 LGHDT, CDR2 YNNKEL (reference sequence).

The chain joins TRBV20-1 to TRBJ2-3; possible D gene TRBD2, 7 bases. V was trimmed by 6 bases and J by 8 bases, leaving 24 bases between them. The CDR3 covers 15 residues. Germline CDR1 DFQATT, CDR2 SNEGSKA (reference sequence). CDR3 amino acids: CSAHKGGGDVGTQYF. The CDR3 DNA reads as TGCAGTGCCCATAAGGGCGGGGGCGATGTGGGTACGCAGTATTTT.

This clonotype was observed at least ten times. The chain couples TRBV2 to TRBJ2-3, with D unclear. The CDR3 consists of 11 residues. Looked up from germline, CDR1 is SNHLY and CDR2 is FYNNEI. The ends were cut back, 7 bases at V and 5 bases at J, with 7 bases in the middle. The CDR3 protein is CASNYVDTQYF. In DNA form, the CDR3 reads TGTGCCAGCAATTATGTAGATACGCAGTATTTT.

This clonotype was seen repeatedly, ten times or more. CDR3 coding DNA: TGTGCCAGCAGCCCAGGGAACAGGGGCCGCAGTAGCACAGATACGCAGTATTTT. It translates to CASSPGNRGRSSTDTQYF. The rearrangement uses TRBV7-2 and TRBJ2-3; 7 nucleotides align to TRBD1. Losses at the gene ends were 5 bases for V and 0 bases for J; bases not matched to a gene: 14. CDR1 and CDR2 from the germline V gene are SGHTA and FQGNSA. The CDR3 loop spans 18 amino acids.

The V and J genes are TRBV14 and TRBJ2-6; a possible D gene is TRBD1 (6 bases). Trimming pared 4 bases from V and 4 bases from J, leaving 11 bases between. Germline V lookup: CDR1 SGHDN, CDR2 FVKESK. The CDR3 has 15 residues. The CDR3 DNA reads as TGTGCCAGCAGCCGTACAGGGTTAGGGGCCAACGTCCTGACTTTC. Translated, it gives CASSRTGLGANVLTF.

Ten or more counts support this clonotype. The chain joins TRBV11-2 to TRBJ2-7, with D hard to call. The germline CDR1 and CDR2 sequences are SGHAT and FQNNGV. V was shortened by 1 base and J by 7 bases, with 8 bases between the two germline ends. This CDR3 comprises 12 residues. The CDR3 DNA reads TGTGCCAGCAGCTTAGGCGGATCTGAGCAGTACTTC. Its protein product is CASSLGGSEQYF. Full variable domain (missing parts from reference TRBV11-2 and TRBJ2-7): EAGVAQSPRYKIIEKRQSVAFWCNPISGHATLYWYQQILGQGPKLLIQFQNNGVVDDSQLPKDRFSAERLKGVDSTLKIQPAKLEDSAVYLCASSLGGSEQYFGPGTRLTVT.

The chain recombines TRBV14 with TRBJ1-5; D is possibly TRBD1 (6 bases). Trimming shortened V by 6 bases and J by 2 bases, and 20 bases separated the two germline ends. Looked up from germline, CDR1 is SGHDN and CDR2 is FVKESK. CDR3 size: 17 residues. In DNA form, the CDR3 reads TGTGCCAGCAGGGATCCTTACAGGGAGGAGGGCAATCAGCCCCAGCATTTT. As protein: CASRDPYREEGNQPQHF.

At least ten counts were recorded for this clonotype. V and J are TRBV7-2 and TRBJ2-3; 16 nucleotides align to TRBD2. The germline V gene encodes CDR1 SGHTA and CDR2 FQGNSA. The CDR3 is made up of 18 amino acids. V trimming: 2 bases; J trimming: 4 bases; junction bases outside the gene matches: 6. The CDR3 protein is CASSLWGLAGGQADTQYF. The CDR3 nucleotides read TGTGCCAGCAGCTTATGGGGACTAGCGGGGGGGCAGGCAGATACGCAGTATTTT.